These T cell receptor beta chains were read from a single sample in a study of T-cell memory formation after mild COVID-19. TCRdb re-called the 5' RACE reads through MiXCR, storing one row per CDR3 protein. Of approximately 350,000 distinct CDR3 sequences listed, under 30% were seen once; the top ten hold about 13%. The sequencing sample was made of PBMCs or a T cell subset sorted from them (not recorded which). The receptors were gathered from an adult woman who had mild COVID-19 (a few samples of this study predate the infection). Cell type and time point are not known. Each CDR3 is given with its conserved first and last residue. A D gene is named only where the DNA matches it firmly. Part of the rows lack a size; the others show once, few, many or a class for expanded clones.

CDR3aa: CASSVGRAETQYF; CDR3nt: TGTGCCAGCAGTGTAGGCCGGGCGGAGACCCAGTACTTC; d_gene: .; j_gene: TRBJ2-5; abundance: .; v_gene: TRBV27
CDR3aa: CAISESILEDTQYF; CDR3nt: TGTGCCATCAGTGAGTCGATTTTGGAAGATACGCAGTATTTT; d_gene: .; j_gene: TRBJ2-3; abundance: .; v_gene: TRBV10-3
CDR3aa: CASSRRDRGAGKLFF; CDR3nt: TGTGCCAGCAGCCGCCGGGACAGGGGAGCTGGAAAACTGTTTTTT; d_gene: TRBD1; j_gene: TRBJ1-4; abundance: .; v_gene: TRBV7-2
CDR3aa: CASSLTSGTQYF; CDR3nt: TGCGCCAGCAGCTTAACTAGCGGAACGCAGTATTTT; d_gene: TRBD2; j_gene: TRBJ2-3; abundance: few; v_gene: TRBV5-1
CDR3aa: CASSPRDRHTEAFF; CDR3nt: TGTGCCAGCAGCCCCCGGGACAGACACACTGAAGCTTTCTTT; d_gene: TRBD1; j_gene: TRBJ1-1; abundance: .; v_gene: TRBV7-6
CDR3aa: CASSLPSISTDTQYF; CDR3nt: TGTGCCAGCAGCTTACCCTCTATTAGCACAGATACGCAGTATTTT; d_gene: .; j_gene: TRBJ2-3; abundance: few; v_gene: TRBV7-9
CDR3aa: CASSQDLSLGPDSGNTIYF; CDR3nt: TGCGCCAGCAGCCAGGATCTCAGTTTGGGCCCGGACTCTGGAAACACCATATATTTT; d_gene: .; j_gene: TRBJ1-3; abundance: medium-sized; v_gene: TRBV4-1
CDR3aa: CASSWGRTDTQYF; CDR3nt: TGCGCCAGCAGCTGGGGACGGACAGATACGCAGTATTTT; d_gene: .; j_gene: TRBJ2-3; abundance: few; v_gene: TRBV5-1
CDR3aa: CASTEAGAGETQYF; CDR3nt: TGTGCCAGCACCGAAGCGGGAGCGGGGGAGACCCAGTACTTC; d_gene: TRBD2; j_gene: TRBJ2-5; abundance: few; v_gene: TRBV7-9
CDR3aa: CASSLAEGTGTYEQYF; CDR3nt: TGCGCCAGCAGCTTGGCCGAAGGGACAGGGACCTACGAGCAGTACTTC; d_gene: TRBD1; j_gene: TRBJ2-7; abundance: many; v_gene: TRBV5-1
CDR3aa: CATSTGRGDTQYF; CDR3nt: TGTGCCACCAGCACTGGGCGCGGAGATACGCAGTATTTT; d_gene: .; j_gene: TRBJ2-3; abundance: few; v_gene: TRBV15
CDR3aa: CAWTPQGSEQYF; CDR3nt: TGTGCCTGGACACCCCAGGGGAGCGAGCAGTACTTC; d_gene: .; j_gene: TRBJ2-7; abundance: .; v_gene: TRBV30
CDR3aa: CASRGRTGEGDEQFF; CDR3nt: TGTGCCAGCAGGGGCCGGACAGGGGAAGGAGATGAGCAGTTCTTC; d_gene: TRBD1; j_gene: TRBJ2-1; abundance: .; v_gene: TRBV12-3/TRBV12-4
CDR3aa: CASSETRNEQFF; CDR3nt: TGTGCCAGCAGCGAGACTAGGAATGAGCAGTTCTTC; d_gene: .; j_gene: TRBJ2-1; abundance: .; v_gene: TRBV12-3/TRBV12-4
CDR3aa: CSVVLRDLRYF; CDR3nt: TGCAGCGTGGTCCTTAGGGATCTCCGTTACTTC; d_gene: .; j_gene: TRBJ2-7; abundance: .; v_gene: TRBV29-1
CDR3aa: CASTLPGAGGPSYNEQFF; CDR3nt: TGTGCCAGCACCCTGCCGGGAGCGGGAGGGCCCTCCTACAATGAGCAGTTCTTC; d_gene: TRBD2; j_gene: TRBJ2-1; abundance: .; v_gene: TRBV7-2
CDR3aa: CASSLLRAEQYF; CDR3nt: TGTGCCAGCAGTTTACTAAGGGCCGAGCAGTACTTC; d_gene: .; j_gene: TRBJ2-7; abundance: few; v_gene: TRBV12-3/TRBV12-4
CDR3aa: CASSLAGTGNEQFF; CDR3nt: TGTGCCAGCAGTTTGGCGGGGACTGGGAATGAGCAGTTCTTC; d_gene: .; j_gene: TRBJ2-1; abundance: many; v_gene: TRBV12-3/TRBV12-4
CDR3aa: CSARDRRVGETQYF; CDR3nt: TGCAGTGCTAGAGATCGGCGGGTTGGAGAGACCCAGTACTTC; d_gene: .; j_gene: TRBJ2-5; abundance: .; v_gene: TRBV20-1
CDR3aa: CASSEGRLSYEQYF; CDR3nt: TGTGCCAGCAGCGAAGGGCGCCTCTCCTACGAGCAGTACTTC; d_gene: .; j_gene: TRBJ2-7; abundance: few; v_gene: TRBV6-1
CDR3aa: CASSLAGSGGADEQFF; CDR3nt: TGTGCCAGCAGCCTCGCTGGTAGCGGGGGGGCCGATGAGCAGTTCTTC; d_gene: TRBD2; j_gene: TRBJ2-1; abundance: few; v_gene: TRBV7-9
CDR3aa: CASSYPRGAGGPEAFF; CDR3nt: TGTGCCAGCAGCTACCCCCGTGGGGCGGGGGGGCCTGAAGCTTTCTTT; d_gene: .; j_gene: TRBJ1-1; abundance: .; v_gene: TRBV7-9
CDR3aa: CASSQVSGTGAYNEQFF; CDR3nt: TGCGCCAGCAGCCAAGTCTCCGGGACAGGGGCCTACAATGAGCAGTTCTTC; d_gene: TRBD1; j_gene: TRBJ2-1; abundance: .; v_gene: TRBV4-1
CDR3aa: CASRNVEGLSYEQYF; CDR3nt: TGTGCCAGCAGGAACGTAGAAGGACTCTCCTACGAGCAGTACTTC; d_gene: .; j_gene: TRBJ2-7; abundance: once; v_gene: TRBV6-1
CDR3aa: CASKKGLGYTF; CDR3nt: TGTGCCAGCAAGAAGGGGCTCGGCTACACCTTC; d_gene: .; j_gene: TRBJ1-2; abundance: once; v_gene: TRBV6-4
CDR3aa: CASSTTGGGGLRNEQFF; CDR3nt: TGTGCCAGCAGTACAACAGGGGGAGGAGGCCTTAGGAATGAGCAGTTCTTC; d_gene: TRBD1; j_gene: TRBJ2-1; abundance: few; v_gene: TRBV12-3/TRBV12-4
CDR3aa: CASSSPGTRIRDEQFF; CDR3nt: TGTGCCAGCAGCTCACCCGGGACAAGAATTAGAGATGAGCAGTTCTTC; d_gene: .; j_gene: TRBJ2-1; abundance: few; v_gene: TRBV7-2
CDR3aa: CASSQDVGLAGHNEQFF; CDR3nt: TGTGCCAGCAGCCAAGATGTAGGACTAGCGGGGCACAATGAGCAGTTCTTC; d_gene: TRBD2; j_gene: TRBJ2-1; abundance: .; v_gene: TRBV3-1
CDR3aa: CASSVDGGRHTGELFF; CDR3nt: TGTGCCAGCAGCGTAGACGGGGGCAGGCACACCGGGGAGCTGTTTTTT; d_gene: .; j_gene: TRBJ2-2; abundance: .; v_gene: TRBV9